Listed below are T cell receptor beta chains from one sample, sequenced in a study of cytomegalovirus exposure and HLA in healthy donors. The method was immunoSEQ multiplex PCR; TCRdb's version includes in-frame clones alone and lacks a portion of them. In the table there are 200,000 to 250,000 clones, roughly 83% of which are singletons. The sample consisted of PBMCs. The receptors originated from a woman in her 30s in good health and CMV-seropositive. CDR3s include the opening cysteine and the closing phenylalanine or tryptophan. A D gene is named only where the DNA matches it firmly. The size field is filled for only some rows; it gives once, few, many or a size class.

V: TRBV30; D: .; J: TRBJ1-2; size: .; DNA: TGTGCCTGGAGTGTACTGATGGGGGGAGGGAACTATGGCTACACCTTC; CDR3: CAWSVLMGGGNYGYTF
V: TRBV10-3; D: .; J: TRBJ2-2; size: .; DNA: TGTGCCGTCGACAGGGAGGGCGGGGAGCTGTTTTTT; CDR3: CAVDREGGELFF
V: TRBV7-7; D: .; J: TRBJ2-5; size: once; DNA: TGTGCTAGCAGCTTGGGACCAGGAGAGACCCAGTACTTC; CDR3: CASSLGPGETQYF
V: TRBV30; D: .; J: TRBJ2-7; size: .; DNA: TGTGCCTGTTCTTTGGACACCTCCTACGAGCAGTACTTC; CDR3: CACSLDTSYEQYF
V: TRBV19; D: TRBD2; J: TRBJ2-7; size: .; DNA: TGTGCCAGTAGTCCTCGGGGGGGGACTAGCGTTAGCGAGCAGTACTTC; CDR3: CASSPRGGTSVSEQYF
V: TRBV6-1; D: .; J: TRBJ1-5; size: .; DNA: TGTGCCAGCAGTGACAACAGGGTTCAGCCCCAGCATTTT; CDR3: CASSDNRVQPQHF
V: TRBV4-1; D: .; J: TRBJ2-7; size: few; DNA: TGCGCCAGCAGCCAAGATGAGGCCGGGAGCTCCTACGAGCAGTACTTC; CDR3: CASSQDEAGSSYEQYF
V: TRBV27; D: TRBD1; J: TRBJ2-7; size: .; DNA: TGTGCCAGCCGGAGACAGGGGTTCTACGAGCAGTACTTC; CDR3: CASRRQGFYEQYF
V: TRBV6-6; D: .; J: TRBJ2-3; size: .; DNA: TGTGCCAGCAGTCCGAACCTTCAAGGGACAGATACGCAGTATTTT; CDR3: CASSPNLQGTDTQYF
V: TRBV4-3; D: .; J: TRBJ2-2; size: .; DNA: TGCGCCAGCAGCCAAGACACAGTCACCGGGGAGCTGTTTTTT; CDR3: CASSQDTVTGELFF
V: TRBV20-1; D: .; J: TRBJ2-5; size: .; DNA: TGCAGTGCCGAAAAACAAGAGACCCAGTACTTC; CDR3: CSAEKQETQYF
V: TRBV7-6; D: .; J: TRBJ1-2; size: .; DNA: TGTGCCAGCAGCCCTCTCGGGGGATTGAGCTATGGCTACACCTTC; CDR3: CASSPLGGLSYGYTF
V: TRBV30; D: TRBD1; J: TRBJ1-5; size: .; DNA: TGTGCCTGGAGTGGCGGACAGGTCAGCAATCAGCCCCAGCATTTT; CDR3: CAWSGGQVSNQPQHF
V: TRBV5-1; D: TRBD1; J: TRBJ2-5; size: .; DNA: TGCGCCAGCAGCTCCGCCCCGGGACAGGGTCAAGAGACCCAGTACTTC; CDR3: CASSSAPGQGQETQYF
V: TRBV7-9; D: .; J: TRBJ2-7; size: .; DNA: TGTGCCAGCAGCTTAGCGGGGGGGCTATACGAGCAGTACTTC; CDR3: CASSLAGGLYEQYF
V: TRBV5-4; D: .; J: TRBJ2-1; size: few; DNA: TGTGCCAGCAGCTTGCGGTTGCGGACGCTCTCCTACAATGAGCAGTTCTTC; CDR3: CASSLRLRTLSYNEQFF
V: TRBV30; D: TRBD1; J: TRBJ1-3; size: .; DNA: TGTGCCTGGAGCAAGCAGGGGGGCGCGTCCTCTGGAAACACCATATATTTT; CDR3: CAWSKQGGASSGNTIYF
V: TRBV30; D: TRBD2; J: TRBJ2-3; size: .; DNA: TGTGCCTGGAGTGGGGGGGGGAGTCCGCAGTATTTT; CDR3: CAWSGGGSPQYF
V: TRBV5-6; D: TRBD1; J: TRBJ1-2; size: once; DNA: TGTGCCAGCAGCGCCAACCGGGACAGCCCTCGGGTGAACTATGGCTACACCTTC; CDR3: CASSANRDSPRVNYGYTF
V: TRBV14; D: .; J: TRBJ2-7; size: .; DNA: TGTGCCAGCAGCCACGGGACGGCAGCCTACGAGCAGTACTTC; CDR3: CASSHGTAAYEQYF
V: TRBV30; D: .; J: TRBJ2-1; size: .; DNA: TGTGCCTGGAGTGTACAATCGGGATCCTACAATGAGCAGTTCTTC; CDR3: CAWSVQSGSYNEQFF
V: TRBV7-3; D: TRBD2; J: TRBJ2-7; size: once; DNA: TGTGCCAGCAGCTTAGAACTAGCGGGAGACTACGAGCAGTACTTC; CDR3: CASSLELAGDYEQYF
V: TRBV5-1; D: TRBD1; J: TRBJ2-5; size: .; DNA: TGCGCCAGCAGCTTGGGACAGGGTTGGGAGACCCAGTACTTC; CDR3: CASSLGQGWETQYF
V: TRBV5-1; D: .; J: TRBJ2-7; size: .; DNA: TGCGCCAGCAGAACAGGCGACTCCTACGAGCAGTACTTC; CDR3: CASRTGDSYEQYF
V: TRBV4-1; D: .; J: TRBJ1-1; size: .; DNA: TGCGCCAGCAGCCAAGGGTGGGTGGACCTGAACACTGAAGCTTTCTTT; CDR3: CASSQGWVDLNTEAFF
V: TRBV30; D: .; J: TRBJ1-2; size: .; DNA: TGTGCCTGGAGTTGGGAGGCTGGCTACACCTTC; CDR3: CAWSWEAGYTF
V: TRBV27; D: TRBD2; J: TRBJ2-1; size: .; DNA: TGTGCCAGCAGTTTTTCTAGCGGGAGGCCCATTTTAGATGAGCAGTTCTTC; CDR3: CASSFSSGRPILDEQFF
V: TRBV27; D: .; J: TRBJ1-5; size: .; DNA: TGTGCCAGCAGTTTCTCGGGCAATCAGCCCCAGCATTTT; CDR3: CASSFSGNQPQHF
V: TRBV11-2; D: .; J: TRBJ2-1; size: few; DNA: TGTGCCAGCAGCTTAAACAGGGCCTTCGGAAATGAGCAGTTCTTC; CDR3: CASSLNRAFGNEQFF
V: TRBV19; D: TRBD1; J: TRBJ2-7; size: few; DNA: TGTGCCAGTAGTCCACAGGGGGCGCGGGAGCAGTACTTC; CDR3: CASSPQGAREQYF
V: TRBV27; D: TRBD1; J: TRBJ1-2; size: .; DNA: TGTGCCAGCCGAGCCTTAGGGACAGGGGACTATGGCTACACCTTC; CDR3: CASRALGTGDYGYTF
V: TRBV28; D: .; J: TRBJ2-7; size: .; DNA: TGTGCCAGCAGTTTGGGTACCATCTATTACGAGCAGTACTTC; CDR3: CASSLGTIYYEQYF
V: TRBV2; D: .; J: TRBJ2-7; size: .; DNA: TGTGCCAGCAGTGTGACAGCTGAGTACGAGCAGTACTTC; CDR3: CASSVTAEYEQYF
V: TRBV7-2; D: .; J: TRBJ2-3; size: .; DNA: TGTGCCAGCAGCTTATTTATGGGGGCGCAAGATACGCAGTATTTT; CDR3: CASSLFMGAQDTQYF
V: TRBV5-4; D: TRBD1; J: TRBJ1-2; size: .; DNA: TGTGCCAGCAGCTTTCCCGGGACAGGGGGTGGAGTCTCCTATGGCTACACCTTC; CDR3: CASSFPGTGGGVSYGYTF
V: TRBV5-1; D: .; J: TRBJ1-1; size: .; DNA: TGCGCCAGCAGTCCCCAAGGGGGGGGAACTGAAGCTTTCTTT; CDR3: CASSPQGGGTEAFF
V: TRBV11-2; D: .; J: TRBJ1-5; size: .; DNA: TGTGCCAGCAGCTTAGAGGATAATCAGCCCCAGCATTTT; CDR3: CASSLEDNQPQHF
V: TRBV5-1; D: TRBD2; J: TRBJ2-3; size: .; DNA: TGCGCCAGCAGTGACTCTCCTAGCGGGATCACAGATACGCAGTATTTT; CDR3: CASSDSPSGITDTQYF
V: TRBV25-1; D: .; J: TRBJ1-4; size: .; DNA: TGTGCCAGCAGTGAAGGCTCGGTCATACAGGAGAAGAATGAAAAACTGTTTTTT; CDR3: CASSEGSVIQEKNEKLFF
V: TRBV6-5; D: TRBD1; J: TRBJ2-1; size: .; DNA: TGTGCCAGCAGCCAAACAGGGGGCTTGAGACATGAGCAGTTCTTC; CDR3: CASSQTGGLRHEQFF
V: TRBV20-1; D: .; J: TRBJ1-2; size: .; DNA: TGCAGTGCTAATACAGATTCAGCCTACACCTTC; CDR3: CSANTDSAYTF
V: TRBV2; D: TRBD2; J: TRBJ2-7; size: once; DNA: TGTGCCAGCAGTGGCACAGCGGGAGTTGACGAGCAGTACTTC; CDR3: CASSGTAGVDEQYF
V: TRBV5-6; D: .; J: TRBJ2-2; size: once; DNA: TGTGCCAGCAGCCTCCAGGGACTTCCGACCGGGGAGCTGTTTTTT; CDR3: CASSLQGLPTGELFF
V: TRBV11-2; D: TRBD1; J: TRBJ2-3; size: .; DNA: TGTGCCAGCAGCTTAGAAGGACAGGGGAGGGCAGATACGCAGTATTTT; CDR3: CASSLEGQGRADTQYF
V: TRBV5-6; D: TRBD1; J: TRBJ2-7; size: .; DNA: TGTGCCAGCAGCTGGGACAGATCCTACGAGCAGTACTTC; CDR3: CASSWDRSYEQYF
V: TRBV28; D: TRBD1; J: TRBJ1-1; size: .; DNA: TGTGCCAGCAGTCTGACTTCCGGGACAGCCATCACTGAAGCTTTCTTT; CDR3: CASSLTSGTAITEAFF
V: TRBV7-9; D: .; J: TRBJ1-2; size: once; DNA: TGTGCCAGCAGTCCCGACAGAGCTAACTATGGCTACACCTTC; CDR3: CASSPDRANYGYTF
V: TRBV6-5; D: TRBD1; J: TRBJ2-7; size: .; DNA: TGTGCCAGCAGTTCGCCGGGACAGGGGTTTAGCGAGCAGTACTTC; CDR3: CASSSPGQGFSEQYF
V: TRBV30; D: TRBD1; J: TRBJ2-7; size: .; DNA: TGTGCCTGGAGTGGAGGGACAGGTACCTACGAGCAGTACTTC; CDR3: CAWSGGTGTYEQYF